These 6 T cell receptor beta chains were all obtained from the same sample, sequenced in a study of shared clonotypes between healthy human individuals. The protocol was immunoSEQ multiplex PCR, while the TCRdb copy is restricted to in-frame clones and leaves out a portion. This sample yields fewer than 3 million clones, of which less than 95% are seen a single time; around 0.35% belongs to the top ten. The specimen was naive CD4+ T cells from PBMCs. Subset specified: CD45RA+ positively selected. These receptors were taken from a man between 18 and 29 years old in good health. Some clones in this sample may be carry-over from other donors' samples.

The chain combines TRBV5-1 with TRBJ2-1; D uncertain. The CDR3 runs 13 residues. The ends were cut back, 5 bases at V and 7 bases at J, with 13 bases in the middle. Germline CDR1 and CDR2: SGHRS and YFSETQ. The CDR3 nucleotides read TGCGCCAGCAGTTCTATGACCCTGAATGAGCAGTTCTTC. Amino acid sequence: CASSSMTLNEQFF.

The chain employs TRBV5-8 and TRBJ2-3; 8 positions match TRBD2. V lost 9 bases to trimming and J lost 4 bases; unmatched junction nucleotides: 13. This CDR3 has 15 residues. Germline V gives CDR1 SGHTS, CDR2 YDEGEE. The CDR3 DNA sequence: TGTGCCAACGTACTAGCGGCCCGGGGCGCAGATACGCAGTATTTT. Amino acids: CANVLAARGADTQYF.

This chain links TRBV2 with TRBJ2-2; D call uncertain. V lost 6 bases, J lost 6 bases, and 11 bases lay in between. Germline V gives CDR1 SNHLY, CDR2 FYNNEI. This CDR3 has 13 residues. The CDR3 DNA sequence: TGTGCCAGCAGCGCCCGGACGGCCGGGGAGCTGTTTTTT. Translation: CASSARTAGELFF.

This clone was counted a few times. The chain joins TRBV16 to TRBJ1-1; D ambiguous. The germline CDR1 and CDR2 sequences are KGHSY and FQNENV. This CDR3 spans 13 amino acids. V was trimmed by 1 base and J by 4 bases, leaving 7 bases between them. This CDR3 is CASSQLPPTEAFF. The CDR3 DNA is TGTGCCAGCAGCCAATTACCTCCCACTGAAGCTTTCTTT.

The chain carries TRBV5-1 and TRBJ2-7; 7 bases agree with TRBD1. J gave up 0 bases and V 7 bases, and 4 bases lay outside the gene matches. The CDR3 is 13 amino acids. Germline V gives CDR1 SGHRS, CDR2 YFSETQ. The CDR3 region is CASAGQDSYEQYF. The CDR3 nucleotides read TGCGCCAGCGCCGGACAGGACTCCTACGAGCAGTACTTC.

The gene calls are TRBV5-5 and TRBJ2-1, with TRBD2 as a possible D gene (5 bases). CDR3 length equals 16 residues. Germline lookup yields CDR1 SGHKS and CDR2 YYEKEE (reference sequence). V was cut by 4 bases and J by 9 bases, with 23 bases left in between. The CDR3 region has the DNA TGTGCCAGCAGCGACTCACGAGGGAGCCTTATCCGTGAGCAGTTCTTC. Protein product: CASSDSRGSLIREQFF.